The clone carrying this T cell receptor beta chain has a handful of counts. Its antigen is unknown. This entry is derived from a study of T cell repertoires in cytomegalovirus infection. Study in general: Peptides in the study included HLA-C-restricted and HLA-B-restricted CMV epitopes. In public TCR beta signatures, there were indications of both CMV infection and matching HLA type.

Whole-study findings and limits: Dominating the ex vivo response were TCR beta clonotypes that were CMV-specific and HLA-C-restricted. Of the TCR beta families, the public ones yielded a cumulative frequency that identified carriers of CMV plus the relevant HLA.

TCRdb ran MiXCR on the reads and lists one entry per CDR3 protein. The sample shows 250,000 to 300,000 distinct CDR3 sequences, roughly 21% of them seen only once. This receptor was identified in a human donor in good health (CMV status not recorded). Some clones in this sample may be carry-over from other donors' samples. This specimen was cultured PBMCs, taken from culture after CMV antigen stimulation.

The CDR3 loop is CASSSEPGQGFRTDTQYF. The CDR3 DNA reads TGTGCCAGCAGCTCCGAACCGGGACAGGGTTTTCGCACAGATACGCAGTATTTT. The chain combines TRBV7-9 with TRBJ2-3; 9 bases match TRBD1. Unmatched junction bases numbered 12, after V lost 4 bases and J lost 1 base. The CDR3 length is 18 residues. CDR1 SEHNR and CDR2 FQNEAQ come from the germline V gene (reference sequence).